Many counts were recorded for the clone carrying this T cell receptor beta chain. The data originate from a study of T cells in Graves' hyperthyroidism and ophthalmopathy. V lost 1 base and J lost 8, with 9 bases in between. CDR3 length equals 13 residues. Germline CDR1 LGHNT, CDR2 FRNRAP. Template material for amplifying TCR beta CDR3 regions consisted of RNA transcripts. The HTBI primer set was used in a first-round RT-PCR of the TCR CDR3. TCRdb independently ran MiXCR on the multiplex PCR reads; one entry per CDR3 protein. The sample records some 500,000 distinct CDR3 sequences, around an eighth being singletons.

The sequence derives from a woman aged 18-29 years with Graves' hyperthyroidism. The V gene is TRBV12-5, the J gene TRBJ1-3; a weak D match, TRBD1 (5 bases). Material for sequencing was blood. CDR3 amino acids: CASGLDRKDTIYF. CDR3 DNA: TGTGCTAGTGGTTTGGACAGGAAAGACACCATATATTTT.